The 7 T cell receptor beta chains below were found in one sample sequenced in a study of blood T cells in healthy people across ages. A J-beta primer mix and a sample-barcoded 5' primer were used in a second PCR of roughly 6 to 11 cycles. TCRdb reprocessed the 5' RACE reads with MiXCR, giving one entry per CDR3 protein. The data contain over 1,500,000 distinct CDR3 sequences, roughly 43% of them singletons. What was sequenced was blood. These receptors all come from a human donor in good health.

This rearrangement joins TRBV2 to TRBJ1-5; D possibly corresponds to TRBD1 (5 bases). CDR1 is SNHLY and CDR2 is FYNNEI in the germline V gene. The CDR3 loop spans 16 amino acids. With 2 bases removed from V and 1 base from J, the gap between germline ends came to 12 bases. CDR3 sequence reads: CASSERGRESNQPQHF. CDR3 nucleotides: TGTGCCAGCAGTGAAAGGGGCAGGGAGAGCAATCAGCCCCAGCATTTT.

This clonotype appeared a few times. J is TRBJ2-3 and V is TRBV18; perhaps D is TRBD1 or TRBD2 (5 bases each). The CDR3 extends over 15 amino acids. Germline V gives CDR1 KGHSH, CDR2 LQKENI. Trimming took 3 bases from V and 3 from J, leaving 13 bases between them. CDR3 DNA sequence: TGTGCCAGCTCACCGAAGGCAGGGAGTACAGATACGCAGTATTTT. As protein: CASSPKAGSTDTQYF.

There are a few counts of this clonotype. V gene TRBV25-1 combines with J gene TRBJ1-2, with a weak D call TRBD1 (6 bases). The CDR3 runs to 14 residues. Looked up from germline, CDR1 is MGHDK and CDR2 is SYGVNS. V gave up 2 bases and J gave up 8 bases, with 15 bases separating them. The CDR3 coding sequence is TGTGCCAGCAGTGAAACGGGGGCGTTCGGAGGCTACACCTTC. It is translated as CASSETGAFGGYTF.

V gene TRBV27 combines with J gene TRBJ1-2; D possibly corresponds to TRBD1 (6 bases). Deletions cut 6 bases from V and 4 bases from J, with 18 bases between. Germline assignment: CDR1 MNHEY and CDR2 SMNVEV (reference sequence). The CDR3 spans 15 residues. CDR3 region: CASSSTYTGSYGYTF. CDR3 bases: TGTGCCAGCAGCTCCACCTATACAGGGAGCTATGGCTACACCTTC.

The rearrangement links TRBV6-5 to TRBJ2-3; 8 bases map to TRBD1. Germline CDR1 reads MNHEY; CDR2 reads SVGAGI. The CDR3 consists of 16 residues. J lost 4 bases, V lost 2 bases, and 8 bases had no gene match. The CDR3 loop reads CASSYGQGAMADTQYF. In DNA, the CDR3 is TGTGCCAGCAGTTACGGCCAGGGGGCGATGGCAGATACGCAGTATTTT.

The chain recombines TRBV29-1 with TRBJ1-4, with D uncertain. This CDR3 has 14 residues. Trimming removed 2 bases at V and 0 bases at J, with 7 bases between. Per germline, CDR1 SQVTM and CDR2 ANQGSEA. This chain's CDR3 is CSVEQDATNEKLFF. DNA of the CDR3: TGCAGCGTTGAACAGGATGCAACTAATGAAAAACTGTTTTTT.

This chain connects TRBV7-3 to TRBJ1-1; no clear D. Trimming stripped 4 bases from V and 4 bases from J, with 10 bases between. The CDR3 runs 13 residues. Germline V lookup: CDR1 SGHTA, CDR2 FQGTGA. In DNA form, the CDR3 reads TGTGCCAGCAGCTCCACCCGGACCACTGAAGCTTTCTTT. It yields the protein CASSSTRTTEAFF.